This T cell receptor beta chain appears in the sequencing data of a study of cytomegalovirus exposure and HLA in healthy donors. Study summary: Roughly 80 million unique TCRs from HLA-typed donors made up an early data release.

With 60 Vbeta and 13 Jbeta primers, the PCR was carried out. Produced via immunoSEQ multiplex PCR; TCRdb's table is partial and in-frame only. This sample has roughly 87,000 clones, with around 79% found just once. Trimming stripped 0 bases from V and 4 bases from J, with 9 bases between. The germline gives CDR1 MNHEY, CDR2 SVGAGI. This CDR3 comprises 14 residues. On this clone: The antigen is unknown.

Whole-study results and caveats: As confirmed in vitro, three CMV-associated chains were specific for CMV antigens. Follow-up analysis seemed to connect common viral pathogens with several of the most significant clusters identified. Analysis performed later found 16,951 TCR beta sequences associated with HLA alleles at 0.05 false discovery rate.

Sequenced material: PBMCs. The chain links TRBV6-5 to TRBJ1-2; TRBD1 is a possible D gene (5 bases). This TCR was sampled from a middle-aged woman in good health and CMV-seropositive. Written as DNA, the CDR3 is TGTGCCAGCAGTTACTCGGGGCCTTCCTATGGCTACACCTTC. Translation: CASSYSGPSYGYTF.